These 23 T cell receptor beta chains were all obtained from the same sample, sequenced in a study of molecular identifiers for immune sequencing clone quantification. TCRdb redid the calling of the PCR reads with MiXCR, one entry per CDR3 protein. This table holds over 550,000 distinct CDR3 sequences, 25% found once. The sequencing input was naive CD8+ T cells from blood, with Jurkat cell RNA spiked in. Subset indicated: FACS-sorted CD8+CD4-CCR7+CD45RA+ naive T cells. All receptors come from a human donor in good health. Some libraries in this study had Jurkat cell RNA spiked in.

This chain links TRBV20-1 with TRBJ2-1, with no clear D. The CDR3 has 13 amino acids. Trimming took 3 bases from V and 10 from J, leaving 16 bases between them. Germline CDR1 DFQATT, CDR2 SNEGSKA (reference sequence). CDR3 region: CSARAPSSREQFF. The DNA of the CDR3 is TGCAGTGCTAGGGCCCCCAGTTCACGGGAGCAGTTCTTC.

This clonotype was seen repeatedly, ten times or more. This chain uses TRBV2 with TRBJ2-3; 10 nucleotides align to TRBD1. CDR1 and CDR2 (germline): SNHLY, FYNNEI. V shed 5 bases and J 5 bases; nucleotides not matched to a gene: 7. This CDR3 has 15 amino acids. The CDR3 DNA follows: TGTGCCAGCAGTAACGACAGGGGGCTTCAAGATACGCAGTATTTT. Its translation: CASSNDRGLQDTQYF.

This clonotype turned up a few times. This sequence may be a read error, since a much larger clone differs from it by one base. The J gene is TRBJ2-3, the V gene TRBV12-3 or TRBV12-4; D may be TRBD2 (5 bases). This CDR3 is built from 15 residues. V was cut by 7 bases and J by 2 bases, with 16 bases left in between. The CDR3 loop reads CASTPLMEVTDTQYF. CDR3 in DNA: TGTGCCAGCACCCCACTTATGGAGGTCACAGATACGCAGTATTTT.

The chain carries TRBV2 and TRBJ2-3, with 13 bases lining up with TRBD2. V dropped 6 bases and J dropped 3; count of bases not matched to a gene: 3. Germline CDR1 and CDR2: SNHLY and FYNNEI. The CDR3 runs to 15 residues. The CDR3 DNA follows: TGTGCCAGCAGCTGGACTAGCGGGGGTACAGATACGCAGTATTTT. Its protein is CASSWTSGGTDTQYF.

The chain links TRBV27 to TRBJ1-5; D is possibly TRBD1 (5 bases). The length of the CDR3 is 13 residues. V shed 6 bases and J shed 7 bases, with 13 bases lying between them. Germline V lookup: CDR1 MNHEY, CDR2 SMNVEV (reference sequence). The CDR3 spells CASRPTGSQPQHF. In DNA, the CDR3 is TGTGCCAGCAGGCCTACAGGATCCCAGCCCCAGCATTTT.

This clonotype came up many times. J is TRBJ2-7 and V is TRBV20-1; 10 bases agree with TRBD1. This CDR3 spans 15 amino acids. Germline CDR1 and CDR2: DFQATT and SNEGSKA (reference sequence). With 6 bases clipped from V and 2 bases from J, the junction kept 10 bases outside the gene matches. CDR3 residues: CSAPDRGLIAYEQYF. CDR3 sequence (DNA): TGCAGTGCGCCCGACAGGGGGCTGATCGCCTACGAGCAGTACTTC.

The V gene is TRBV4-1, the J gene TRBJ2-7, with D maybe TRBD2 (5 bases). Germline V gene sequence: CDR1 MGHRA, CDR2 YSYEKL. The CDR3 runs 15 residues. V lost 4 bases to trimming and J lost 4 bases, with 17 bases between them. The CDR3 loop is CASSPANLGVYEQYF. The CDR3 DNA follows: TGCGCCAGCAGCCCAGCGAACTTGGGAGTATACGAGCAGTACTTC.

The chain is built from TRBV7-9 and TRBJ2-2; unclear D gene. The length of the CDR3 is 16 residues. Germline CDR1 SEHNR, CDR2 FQNEAQ (reference sequence). V was clipped by 7 bases and J by 0 bases, with 15 bases between them. CDR3 in DNA: TGTGCCAGCACTACTGTACAGAATCCGAACACCGGGGAGCTGTTTTTT. Protein: CASTTVQNPNTGELFF.

This clonotype appeared a few times. The chain recombines TRBV4-1 with TRBJ1-3; D possibly corresponds to TRBD1 (6 bases). V was clipped by 1 base and J by 12 bases, with 19 bases between them. The V gene's germline CDR1 is MGHRA and CDR2 YSYEKL. The CDR3 has 15 amino acids. This CDR3 is CASSQAETPGADIYF. CDR3 nucleotide sequence: TGCGCCAGCAGCCAAGCCGAGACTCCAGGGGCCGACATATATTTT.

This clonotype was seen repeatedly, ten times or more. The chain uses TRBV12-3 or TRBV12-4 and TRBJ2-1; D is unclear. The CDR3 has 20 amino acids. V lost 3 bases to trimming and J lost 7 bases, with 31 bases between them. The CDR3 DNA follows: TGTGCCAGCAGTTTTGGTGACCAACCCATCGCCCCGGCCCTGGGGAATGAGCAGTTCTTC. It codes for CASSFGDQPIAPALGNEQFF.

This clonotype has just a few counts. V usage is TRBV4-3 and J usage is TRBJ2-1; TRBD2 is a possible D gene (9 bases). V was pared by 4 bases and J by 4 bases, with 17 bases between. Germline CDR1 is LGHNA and CDR2 is YSLEER. The CDR3 is 16 residues long. The CDR3 DNA is TGCGCCAGCAGCCCAGGGGGCGGGGGGGCTTACAATGAGCAGTTCTTC. It is translated as CASSPGGGGAYNEQFF.

This clonotype was seen only once. Being one base from a much bigger clone, this may be a read error. DNA for the CDR3: TGTGCCAGCAGTAACCGACTAGCGGGGGTCCGAGAGACCCAGTACTTC. Its translation is CASSNRLAGVRETQYF. The chain is built from TRBV6-6 and TRBJ2-5, with 12 bases that match TRBD2. Trimming at V came to 5 bases and at J to 4 bases, leaving 8 bases not matched to a gene. The V gene's germline CDR1 is MNHNY and CDR2 SVGAGI (reference sequence). This CDR3 comprises 16 residues.

The chain is built from TRBV5-3 and TRBJ2-1; 10 bases line up with TRBD2. TRBV5-3 belongs to the ORF category, with a function that is uncertain. The CDR3 loop spans 14 amino acids. V shed 8 bases, J shed 6 bases, and the junction held 8 bases outside the gene matches. CDR3 nucleotide sequence: TGTGCCAGCTACCAGCGGGGGGGCAGCAATGAGCAGTTCTTC. As protein: CASYQRGGSNEQFF.

The V call is TRBV6-6, the J call TRBJ1-2, with no clear D. With 7 bases removed from V and 3 bases from J, the gap between germline ends came to 12 bases. Germline assignment: CDR1 MNHNY and CDR2 SVGAGI (reference sequence). This CDR3 is 13 amino acids long. The CDR3 spells CASTSQWHYGYTF. Here the CDR3 DNA reads TGTGCCAGCACTTCACAGTGGCACTATGGCTACACCTTC.

This clonotype was observed at least ten times. The chain has TRBV28 and TRBJ2-7; 9 positions agree with TRBD1. V lost 5 bases and J lost 4; bases outside the gene matches: 6. Per germline, CDR1 MDHEN and CDR2 SYDVKM. The CDR3 has 14 residues. CDR3 amino acids: CASSTTGGGYEQYF. In DNA, the CDR3 is TGTGCCAGCAGTACTACAGGGGGCGGGTACGAGCAGTACTTC.

As to this clonotype: Given a much more abundant clone one base away, this may be a read error. CDR3 protein: CASTAGTGTYEQYF. The CDR3, as DNA: TGTGCCAGCACCGCCGGGACAGGGACGTACGAGCAGTACTTC. V usage is TRBV11-2 and J usage is TRBJ2-7; 9 bases agree with TRBD1. Per the germline V gene, CDR1 is SGHAT and CDR2 is FQNNGV. V was clipped by 7 bases and J by 4 bases; unmatched bases: 8. The CDR3 length is 14 residues.

As to this clonotype: Compared with germline, one end of the junction differs, possibly owing to a read error. The chain recombines TRBV9 with TRBJ2-7; 8 bases match TRBD2. Germline V gives CDR1 SGDLS, CDR2 YYNGEE. The CDR3 runs to 15 residues. The CDR3 protein is CASSVGGGPAYEQSF. The DNA of the CDR3 is TGTGCCAGCAGCGTAGGCGGGGGGCCGGCCTACGAGCAGTCCTTC.

Of note for this clonotype: A read error may produce the germline difference seen at one junction end. V is TRBV20-1 and J is TRBJ2-2; D might be TRBD2 (5 bases). This CDR3 has 16 residues. CDR1 DFQATT and CDR2 SNEGSKA come from the germline V gene (reference sequence). The CDR3 DNA reads as TGCAGTGCTGGAGACCACAGCGGTACGAACACCGGGGAGCCGTTTTTT. This translates into CSAGDHSGTNTGEPFF.

In its sample, this clonotype was seen many times. The J gene is TRBJ2-3, the V gene TRBV7-6, with 11 bases fitting TRBD2. Germline CDR1 and CDR2: SGHVS and FNYEAQ. There are 15 residues in the CDR3. V shed 5 bases and J 5 bases; nucleotides not matched to a gene: 6. CDR3 coding DNA: TGTGCCAGCAGCCAACTAGCGGGGGAGGAAGATACGCAGTATTTT. Amino acids: CASSQLAGEEDTQYF.

At least ten counts were recorded for this clonotype. This rearrangement joins TRBV28 to TRBJ2-5; D is ambiguous. V gave up 5 bases and J gave up 5 bases, with 15 bases separating them. The CDR3 extends over 14 amino acids. Germline CDR1 and CDR2: MDHEN and SYDVKM. The CDR3 DNA sequence: TGTGCCAGCAGTACCAAGGATCCACTGGAGACCCAGTACTTC. Its protein product is CASSTKDPLETQYF.

Details on this clonotype: This may arise from a read error, as a much more abundant clone is one base away. The V call is TRBV6-2 or TRBV6-3, the J call TRBJ1-5; tentatively, D is TRBD1 (6 bases). The V gene's germline CDR1 is MNHEY and CDR2 SVGEGT. There are 15 residues in the CDR3. The CDR3 DNA reads TGTGCCAGCAGTGACTCCCTACAGGGTAACCAGCCCCAGCATTTT. Protein: CASSDSLQGNQPQHF.

This clonotype was detected ten times or more. This chain connects TRBV30 to TRBJ2-3; D unresolved. This CDR3 region has 12 residues. Germline-derived CDR1 and CDR2 are GTSNPN and SVGIG (reference sequence). V dropped 5 bases and J dropped 2 bases, with 8 bases sitting between them. CDR3: CAWGTDTDTQYF. The CDR3 bases are TGTGCCTGGGGAACGGACACAGATACGCAGTATTTT.

This clonotype appeared a few times. The chain joins TRBV10-3 to TRBJ2-5; 9 nucleotides match TRBD1. Looked up from germline, CDR1 is ENHRY and CDR2 is SYGVKD. The CDR3 spans 14 residues. J was trimmed by 5 bases and V by 3 bases; bases with no gene match: 4. CDR3 sequence: CAISDPGQGETQYF. DNA of the CDR3: TGTGCCATCAGTGACCCTGGACAGGGGGAGACCCAGTACTTC.